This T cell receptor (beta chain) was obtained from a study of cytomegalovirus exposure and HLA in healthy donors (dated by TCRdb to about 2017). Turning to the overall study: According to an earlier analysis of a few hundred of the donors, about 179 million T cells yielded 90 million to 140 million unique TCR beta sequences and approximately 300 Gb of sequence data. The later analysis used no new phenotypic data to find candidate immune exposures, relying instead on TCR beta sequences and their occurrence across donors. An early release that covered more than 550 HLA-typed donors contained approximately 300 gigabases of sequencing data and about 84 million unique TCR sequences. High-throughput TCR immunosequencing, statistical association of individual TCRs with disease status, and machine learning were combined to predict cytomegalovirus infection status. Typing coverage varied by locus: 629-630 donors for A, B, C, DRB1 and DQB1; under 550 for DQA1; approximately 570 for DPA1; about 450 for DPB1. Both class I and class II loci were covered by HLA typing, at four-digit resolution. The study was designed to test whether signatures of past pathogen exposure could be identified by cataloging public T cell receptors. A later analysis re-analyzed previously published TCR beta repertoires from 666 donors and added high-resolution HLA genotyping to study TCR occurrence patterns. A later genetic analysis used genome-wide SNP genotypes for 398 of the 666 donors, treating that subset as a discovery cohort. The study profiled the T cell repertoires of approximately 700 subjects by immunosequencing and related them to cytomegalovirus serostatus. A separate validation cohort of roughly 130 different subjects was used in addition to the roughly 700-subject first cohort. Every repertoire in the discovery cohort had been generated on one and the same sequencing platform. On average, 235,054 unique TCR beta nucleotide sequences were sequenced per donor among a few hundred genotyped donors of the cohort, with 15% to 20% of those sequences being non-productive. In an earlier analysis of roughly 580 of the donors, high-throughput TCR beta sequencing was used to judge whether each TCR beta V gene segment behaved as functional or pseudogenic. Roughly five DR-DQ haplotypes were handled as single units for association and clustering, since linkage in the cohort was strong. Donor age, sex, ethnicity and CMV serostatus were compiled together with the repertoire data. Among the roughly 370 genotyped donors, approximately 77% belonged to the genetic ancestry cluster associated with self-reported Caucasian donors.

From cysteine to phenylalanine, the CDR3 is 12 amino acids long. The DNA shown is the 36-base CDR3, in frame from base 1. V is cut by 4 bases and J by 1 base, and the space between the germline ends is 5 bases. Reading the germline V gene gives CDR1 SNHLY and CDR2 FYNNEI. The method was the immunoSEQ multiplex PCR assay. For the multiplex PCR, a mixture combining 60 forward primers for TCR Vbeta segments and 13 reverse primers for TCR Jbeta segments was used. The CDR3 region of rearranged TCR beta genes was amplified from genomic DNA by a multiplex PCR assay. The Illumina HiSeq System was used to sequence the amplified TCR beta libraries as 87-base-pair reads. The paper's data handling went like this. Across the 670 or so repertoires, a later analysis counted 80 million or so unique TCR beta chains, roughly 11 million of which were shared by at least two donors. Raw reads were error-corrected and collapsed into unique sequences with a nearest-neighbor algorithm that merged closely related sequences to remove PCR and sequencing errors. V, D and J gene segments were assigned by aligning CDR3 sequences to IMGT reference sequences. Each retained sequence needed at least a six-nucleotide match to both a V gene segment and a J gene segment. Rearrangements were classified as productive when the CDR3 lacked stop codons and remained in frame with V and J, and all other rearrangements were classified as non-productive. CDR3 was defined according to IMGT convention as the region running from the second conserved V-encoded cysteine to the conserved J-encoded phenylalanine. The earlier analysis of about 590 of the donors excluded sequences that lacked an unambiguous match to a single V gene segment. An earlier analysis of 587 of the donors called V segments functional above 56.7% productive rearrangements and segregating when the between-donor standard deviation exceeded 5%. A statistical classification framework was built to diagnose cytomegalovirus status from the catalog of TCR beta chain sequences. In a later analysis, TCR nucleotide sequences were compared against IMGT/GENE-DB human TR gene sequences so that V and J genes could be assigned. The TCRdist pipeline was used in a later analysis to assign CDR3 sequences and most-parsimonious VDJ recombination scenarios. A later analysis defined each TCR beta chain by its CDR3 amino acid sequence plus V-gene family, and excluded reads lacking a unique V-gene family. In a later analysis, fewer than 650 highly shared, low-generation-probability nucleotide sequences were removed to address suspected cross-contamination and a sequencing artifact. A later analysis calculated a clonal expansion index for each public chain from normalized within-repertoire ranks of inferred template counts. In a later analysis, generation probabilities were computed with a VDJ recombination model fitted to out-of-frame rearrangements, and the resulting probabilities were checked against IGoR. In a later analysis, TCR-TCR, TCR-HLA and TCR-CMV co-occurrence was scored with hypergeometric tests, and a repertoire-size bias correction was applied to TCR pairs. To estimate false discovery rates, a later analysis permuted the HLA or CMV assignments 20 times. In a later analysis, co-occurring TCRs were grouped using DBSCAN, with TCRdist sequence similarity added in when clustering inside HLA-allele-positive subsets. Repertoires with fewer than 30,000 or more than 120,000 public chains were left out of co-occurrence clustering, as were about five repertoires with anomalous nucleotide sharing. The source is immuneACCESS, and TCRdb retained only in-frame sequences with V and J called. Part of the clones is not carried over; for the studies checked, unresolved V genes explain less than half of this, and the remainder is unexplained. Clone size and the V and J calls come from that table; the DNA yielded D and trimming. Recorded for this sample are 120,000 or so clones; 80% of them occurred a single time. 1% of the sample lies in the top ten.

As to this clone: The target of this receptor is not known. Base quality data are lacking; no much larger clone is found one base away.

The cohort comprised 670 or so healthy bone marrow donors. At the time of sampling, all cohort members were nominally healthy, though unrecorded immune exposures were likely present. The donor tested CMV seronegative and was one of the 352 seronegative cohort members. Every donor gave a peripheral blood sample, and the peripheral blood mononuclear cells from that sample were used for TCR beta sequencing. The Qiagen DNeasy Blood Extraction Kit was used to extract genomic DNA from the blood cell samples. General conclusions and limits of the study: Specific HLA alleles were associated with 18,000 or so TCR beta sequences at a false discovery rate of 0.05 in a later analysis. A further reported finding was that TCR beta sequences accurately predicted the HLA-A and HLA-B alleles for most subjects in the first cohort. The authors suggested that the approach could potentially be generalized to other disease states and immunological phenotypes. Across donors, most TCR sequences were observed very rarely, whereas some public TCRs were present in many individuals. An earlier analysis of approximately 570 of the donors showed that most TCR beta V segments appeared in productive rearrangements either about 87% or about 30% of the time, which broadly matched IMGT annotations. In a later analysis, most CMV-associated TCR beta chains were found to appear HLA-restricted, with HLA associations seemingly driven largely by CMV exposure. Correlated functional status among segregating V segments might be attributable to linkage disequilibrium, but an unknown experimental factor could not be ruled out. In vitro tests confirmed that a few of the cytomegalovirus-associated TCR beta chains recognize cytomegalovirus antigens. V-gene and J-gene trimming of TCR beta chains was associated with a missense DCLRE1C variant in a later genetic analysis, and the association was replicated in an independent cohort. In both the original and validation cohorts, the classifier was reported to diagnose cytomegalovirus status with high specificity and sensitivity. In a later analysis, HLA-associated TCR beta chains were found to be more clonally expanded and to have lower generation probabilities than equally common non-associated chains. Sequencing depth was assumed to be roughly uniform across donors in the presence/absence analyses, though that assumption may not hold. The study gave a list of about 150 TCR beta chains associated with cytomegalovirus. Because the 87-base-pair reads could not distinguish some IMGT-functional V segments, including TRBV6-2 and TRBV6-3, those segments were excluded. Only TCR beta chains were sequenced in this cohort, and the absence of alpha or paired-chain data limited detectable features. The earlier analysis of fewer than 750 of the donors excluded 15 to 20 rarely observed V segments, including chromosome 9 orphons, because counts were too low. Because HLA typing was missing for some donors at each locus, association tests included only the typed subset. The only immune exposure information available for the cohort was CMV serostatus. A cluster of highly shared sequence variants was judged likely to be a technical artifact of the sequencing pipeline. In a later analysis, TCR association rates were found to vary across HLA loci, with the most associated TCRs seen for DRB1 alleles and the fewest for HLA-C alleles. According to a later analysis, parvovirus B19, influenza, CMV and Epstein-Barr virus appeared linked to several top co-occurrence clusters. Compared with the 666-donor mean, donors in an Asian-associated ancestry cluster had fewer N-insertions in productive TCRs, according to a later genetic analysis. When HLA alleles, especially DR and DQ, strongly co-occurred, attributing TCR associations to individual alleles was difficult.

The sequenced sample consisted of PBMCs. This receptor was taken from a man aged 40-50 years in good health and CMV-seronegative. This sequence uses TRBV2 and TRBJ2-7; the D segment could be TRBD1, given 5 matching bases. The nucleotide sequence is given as TGTGCCAGCAGTGGACAGTCCTACGAGCAGTACTTC. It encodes CASSGQSYEQYF.